Listed below are T cell receptor beta chains from one sample, sequenced in a study of T-cell reconstitution after alpha-beta-depleted transplantation in children. In TCRdb, the PCR reads were re-called with MiXCR into one record per CDR3 protein. The table has hundreds of thousands of distinct CDR3 sequences, approximately 24% seen once. The source material was PBMCs, mostly from graft donor cells, sampled 360 days after TCRalphabeta/CD19-depleted stem cell transplant. The receptors derive from a female patient aged 2-9 years who had a stem cell transplant for congenital amegakaryocytic thrombocytopenia, so the T cells may come from the graft donor. CDR3s include the opening cysteine and the closing phenylalanine or tryptophan. Fields, in order: J gene, V gene, clone size, D gene, CDR3 length, CDR3 protein, CDR3 DNA. D genes are given only for firm matches. For some rows the clone size is stated as once, few or many, or as a class when expanded; others skip it.

>TRBJ1-1|TRBV29-1|few|NA|11
CSDQRGSEAFF
TGCAGCGACCAGCGGGGGTCTGAAGCTTTCTTT
>TRBJ2-1|TRBV7-2|few|TRBD2|14
CASSQTLAGAEQFF
TGTGCCAGCAGCCAGACACTAGCGGGAGCTGAGCAGTTCTTC
>TRBJ1-1|TRBV5-6|NA|NA|15
CASSFIDTGNTEAFF
TGTGCCAGCAGCTTTATCGACACCGGGAACACTGAAGCTTTCTTT
>TRBJ2-3|TRBV10-2|few|TRBD2|15
CASSVTSGSGDTQYF
TGCGCCAGCAGTGTGACTAGCGGGAGCGGCGATACGCAGTATTTT
>TRBJ2-1|TRBV4-3|NA|NA|16
CASSQEPEGQNNEQFF
TGCGCCAGCAGCCAAGAGCCGGAAGGCCAAAACAATGAGCAGTTCTTC
>TRBJ2-1|TRBV4-3|NA|NA|14
CASSRDPGLFEQFF
TGCGCCAGCAGCCGCGACCCGGGACTTTTCGAGCAGTTCTTC
>TRBJ1-4|TRBV4-2|few|TRBD1|15
CASRPTGATNEKLFF
TGTGCCAGCAGACCTACAGGGGCCACTAATGAAAAACTGTTTTTT
>TRBJ2-2|TRBV29-1|many|NA|12
CSVVGGTGELFF
TGCAGCGTTGTTGGGGGCACCGGGGAGCTGTTTTTT
>TRBJ2-2|TRBV10-3|few|NA|15
CATNKRQVNTGELFF
TGTGCCACAAATAAGAGACAGGTGAACACCGGGGAGCTGTTTTTT
>TRBJ1-3|TRBV4-1|NA|NA|16
CASSQDFGGIGNTIYF
TGCGCCAGCAGCCAAGATTTTGGAGGGATCGGAAACACCATATATTTT
>TRBJ2-1|TRBV6-2/TRBV6-3|NA|NA|14
CASSLAAGYNEQFF
TGTGCCAGCAGTTTAGCGGCAGGCTACAATGAGCAGTTCTTC
>TRBJ2-1|TRBV10-3|few|NA|11
CASQGRHEQFF
TGTGCCAGCCAGGGGAGGCATGAGCAGTTCTTC
>TRBJ2-1|TRBV3-1|NA|NA|13
CASSQAGVNEQFF
TGTGCCAGCAGCCAAGCGGGAGTCAATGAGCAGTTCTTC
>TRBJ2-1|TRBV5-1|few|TRBD2|16
CASSQRTGGSYNEQFF
TGCGCCAGCAGCCAAAGGACGGGAGGCTCCTACAATGAGCAGTTCTTC
>TRBJ2-7|TRBV20-1|NA|NA|14
CSARRGRDLGEQYF
TGCAGTGCCAGACGTGGGCGGGACTTGGGTGAGCAGTACTTC
>TRBJ2-1|TRBV12-3/TRBV12-4|few|NA|13
CASSLSRVNEQFF
TGTGCCAGCAGTTTATCCAGGGTCAATGAGCAGTTCTTC
>TRBJ2-1|TRBV12-3/TRBV12-4|many|NA|14
CASSTGSSYNEQFF
TGTGCCAGCAGCACAGGGAGCTCCTACAATGAGCAGTTCTTC
>TRBJ2-5|TRBV7-2|few|TRBD2|16
CASSLVGLANIETQYF
TGTGCCAGCAGCTTAGTGGGACTAGCGAATATAGAGACCCAGTACTTC
>TRBJ2-2|TRBV12-3/TRBV12-4|NA|NA|11
CASHGPGELFF
TGTGCCTCCCACGGGCCCGGGGAGCTGTTTTTT
>TRBJ2-7|TRBV5-1|NA|TRBD1|17
CASSFRRNRGPPYEQYF
TGCGCCAGCAGCTTCCGACGAAACAGGGGGCCACCCTACGAGCAGTACTTC